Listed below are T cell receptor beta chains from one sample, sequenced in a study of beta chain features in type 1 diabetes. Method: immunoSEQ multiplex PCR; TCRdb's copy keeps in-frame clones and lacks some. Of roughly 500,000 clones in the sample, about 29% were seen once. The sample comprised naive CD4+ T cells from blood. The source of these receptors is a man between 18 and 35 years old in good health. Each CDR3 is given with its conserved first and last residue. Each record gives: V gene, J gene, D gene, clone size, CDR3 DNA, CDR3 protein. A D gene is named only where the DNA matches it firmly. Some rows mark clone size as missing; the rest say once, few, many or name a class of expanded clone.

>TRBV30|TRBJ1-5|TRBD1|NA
TGTGCCTGGAGTGTACGGGACAGGGCTGGTCAGCCCCAGCATTTT
CAWSVRDRAGQPQHF
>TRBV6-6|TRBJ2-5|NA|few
TGTGCCAGTGACACCCGAGGCGAGACCCAGTACTTC
CASDTRGETQYF
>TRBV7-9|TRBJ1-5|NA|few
TGTGCCAGCAGCTCCGACGGGATGGGCAATCAGCCCCAGCATTTT
CASSSDGMGNQPQHF
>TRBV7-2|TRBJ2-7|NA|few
TGTGCCAGCAGCTTAGTTATCAATGGGGAGCAGTACTTC
CASSLVINGEQYF
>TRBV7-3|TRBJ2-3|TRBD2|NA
TGTGCCAGCAGCCAACTAGCGGGAGGGTACGATACGCAGTATTTT
CASSQLAGGYDTQYF
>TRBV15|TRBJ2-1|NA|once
TGTGCCACCACCCCCAGAGACTCCTACAATGAGCAGTTCTTC
CATTPRDSYNEQFF
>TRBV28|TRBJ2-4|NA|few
TGTGCCAGCTGGGGACGATTGGGGGCCAAAAACATTCAGTACTTC
CASWGRLGAKNIQYF
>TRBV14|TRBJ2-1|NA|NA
TGTGCCAGCAGCCATGGCGGGATTAACAATGAGCAGTTCTTC
CASSHGGINNEQFF
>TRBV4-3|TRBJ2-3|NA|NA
TGCGCCAGCAGCCCCGGGACTAGCACAGATACGCAGTATTTT
CASSPGTSTDTQYF
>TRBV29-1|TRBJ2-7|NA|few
TGCAGCGTCGGGGGCCCCTGGGGCTCCTACGAGCAGTACTTC
CSVGGPWGSYEQYF
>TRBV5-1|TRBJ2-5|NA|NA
TGCGCCAGCAGCCTCCAGTTAGGTTTCCAAGAGACCCAGTACTTC
CASSLQLGFQETQYF
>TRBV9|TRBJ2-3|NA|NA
TGTGCCAGCAGCGAACAGTTGTCTAGCACAGATACGCAGTATTTT
CASSEQLSSTDTQYF
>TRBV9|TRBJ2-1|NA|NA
TGTGCCAGCAGCTCCCGTCCAGGCAATGAGCAGTTCTTC
CASSSRPGNEQFF
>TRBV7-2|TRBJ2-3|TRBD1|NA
TGTGCCAGCGAGACAGGGGGCGGACCTACAGATACGCAGTATTTT
CASETGGGPTDTQYF
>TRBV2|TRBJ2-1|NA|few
TGTGCCAGCACCGATAACGGTTACAATGAGCAGTTCTTC
CASTDNGYNEQFF
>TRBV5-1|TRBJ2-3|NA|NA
TGCGCCAGCAGGGCGGCAGATACGCAGTATTTT
CASRAADTQYF
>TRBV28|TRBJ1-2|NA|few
TGTGCCAGCAGTTTATTTGGGGGCTACACCTTC
CASSLFGGYTF
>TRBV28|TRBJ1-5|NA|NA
TGTGCCAGCGTGACCCCTCCAAGCAATCAGCCCCAGCATTTT
CASVTPPSNQPQHF
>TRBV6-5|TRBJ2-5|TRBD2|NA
TGTGCCAGCAGTTACTCTACTAGCGGGAGTGGGGAGACCCAGTACTTC
CASSYSTSGSGETQYF
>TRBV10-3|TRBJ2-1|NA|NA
TGTGCCATCAGTGGACAGGGAGGAAATGAGCAGTTCTTC
CAISGQGGNEQFF
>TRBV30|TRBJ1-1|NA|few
TGTGCCTGGAGTGTAACCCGGGCGAACACTGAAGCTTTCTTT
CAWSVTRANTEAFF
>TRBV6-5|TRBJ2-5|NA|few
TGTGCCAGCGGTTTGTACCAAGAGACCCAGTACTTC
CASGLYQETQYF
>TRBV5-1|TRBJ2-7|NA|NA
TGCGCCAGCAGCCTCGGACAGGAGGAGGGCGAGCAGTACTTC
CASSLGQEEGEQYF
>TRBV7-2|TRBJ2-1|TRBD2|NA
TGTGCCAGCAGCTCCAACCCGGGAGGGGCGAATGAGCAGTTCTTC
CASSSNPGGANEQFF
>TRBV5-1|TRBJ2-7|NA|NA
TGCGCCAGCAGTCGTGGCGCCTACGAGCAGTACTTC
CASSRGAYEQYF
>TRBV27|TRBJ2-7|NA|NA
TGTGCCAGCTTGACTTGGTCCCCAACCTACGAGCAGTACTTC
CASLTWSPTYEQYF
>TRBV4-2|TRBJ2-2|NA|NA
TGTGCCAGCAGCCAAGTCTGGGGCGCCTCGAACACCGGGGAGCTGTTTTTT
CASSQVWGASNTGELFF
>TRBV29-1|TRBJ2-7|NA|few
TGCAGCGTTGAACGAGGGCAGGTGGCCTACGAGCAGTACTTC
CSVERGQVAYEQYF
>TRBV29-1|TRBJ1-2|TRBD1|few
TGCAGCGCAATTAAGACAGGGGCCTATGGCTACACCTTC
CSAIKTGAYGYTF
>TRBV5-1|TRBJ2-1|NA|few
TGCGCCAGCAGCTTGGGGAGTCAGGGTCTTGTTGAGCAGTTCTTC
CASSLGSQGLVEQFF
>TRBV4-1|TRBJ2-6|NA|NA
TGCGCCAGCAGCGGATCTGGGGCCAACGTCCTGACTTTC
CASSGSGANVLTF
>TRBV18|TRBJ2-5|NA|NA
TGTGCCAGCTCACCACCGGGGAACCTGCAAGAGACCCAGTACTTC
CASSPPGNLQETQYF
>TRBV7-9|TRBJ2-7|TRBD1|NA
TGTGCCAGCAGCTTAGCCGGGACAGGGAGCTACGAGCAGTACTTC
CASSLAGTGSYEQYF
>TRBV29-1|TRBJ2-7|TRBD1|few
TGCAGCGTTGTAGAAGACAGGGCAAGACACGAGCAGTACTTC
CSVVEDRARHEQYF
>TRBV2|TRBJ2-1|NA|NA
TGTGCCAGCAGTGATTTTCTGCGGGCCACCTACAATGAGCAGTTCTTC
CASSDFLRATYNEQFF
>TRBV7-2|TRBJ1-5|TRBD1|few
TGTGCCAGCAGCTCGGGACAGGCGGGCGTAGACCAGCATTTT
CASSSGQAGVDQHF
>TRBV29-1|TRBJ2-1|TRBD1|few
TGCAGCGTTGGCGGTGAGGGGGCACGAATAAAGTTCTTC
CSVGGEGARIKFF
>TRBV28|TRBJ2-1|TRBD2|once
TGTGCCAGTAATCCCGGGACTAGCGGGAGAAATGAGCAGTTCTTC
CASNPGTSGRNEQFF
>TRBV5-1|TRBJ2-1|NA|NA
TGCGCCAGCAGCTTCGTGGGGAACAATGAGCAGTTCTTC
CASSFVGNNEQFF
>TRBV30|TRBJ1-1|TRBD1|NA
TGTGCCTGGACCAGGGGGGGGAACACTGAAGCTTTCTTT
CAWTRGGNTEAFF
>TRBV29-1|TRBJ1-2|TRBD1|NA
TGCAGCGTTGAAGGTAGACAGGGGGAACATGGCTACACCTTC
CSVEGRQGEHGYTF
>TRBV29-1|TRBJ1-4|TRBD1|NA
TGCAGCGTTGACTCCGGACAGGGGTATAATAATGAAAAACTGTTTTTT
CSVDSGQGYNNEKLFF
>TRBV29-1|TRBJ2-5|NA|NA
TGCAGCGCCGGGGAAGAGACCCAGTACTTC
CSAGEETQYF
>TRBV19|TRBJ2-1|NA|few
TGTGCCAGTAGTACTCTAGCCGGGTCGTGTTTCTTC
CASSTLAGSCFF
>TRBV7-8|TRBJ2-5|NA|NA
TGTGCCAGCAGCTTAGGCCAGCAAGAGACCCAGTACTTC
CASSLGQQETQYF
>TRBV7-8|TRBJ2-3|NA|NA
TGTGCCAGCAGCTTAGGGCGGTACACAGATACGCAGTATTTT
CASSLGRYTDTQYF
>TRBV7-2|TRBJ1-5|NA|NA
TGTGCCAGCAGCCGCGATCACAGCAATCAGCCCCAGCATTTT
CASSRDHSNQPQHF
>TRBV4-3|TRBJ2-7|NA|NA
TGCGCCAGCAGCCAAGCAATAGGTGTTCCGTACGAGCAGTACTTC
CASSQAIGVPYEQYF
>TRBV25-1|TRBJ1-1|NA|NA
TGTGCCAGCAGTGAAACCGAGGGAGGCACTGAAGCTTTCTTT
CASSETEGGTEAFF
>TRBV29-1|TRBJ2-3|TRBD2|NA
TGCAGCATTACGACCGGGACTAGACCCATGGCAGATACGCAGTATTTT
CSITTGTRPMADTQYF
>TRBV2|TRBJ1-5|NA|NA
TGTGCCAGCTGTGGCCGGGATCAGCCCCAGCATTTT
CASCGRDQPQHF
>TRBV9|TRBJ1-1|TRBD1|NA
TGTGCCAGCAGCGTAGACGGCCAGGGGGGCACTGAAGCTTTCTTT
CASSVDGQGGTEAFF
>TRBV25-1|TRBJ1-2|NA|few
TGTGCCAGCAGTGAGGGGGGTTACGCTGGCTACACCTTC
CASSEGGYAGYTF
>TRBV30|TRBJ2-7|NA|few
TGTGCCTGGAGTTCCTTACGGGACTCCAGCTCCTACGAGCAGTACTTC
CAWSSLRDSSSYEQYF
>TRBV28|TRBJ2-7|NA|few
TGTGCCAGCAGGTCTTCCTACGAGCAGTACTTC
CASRSSYEQYF